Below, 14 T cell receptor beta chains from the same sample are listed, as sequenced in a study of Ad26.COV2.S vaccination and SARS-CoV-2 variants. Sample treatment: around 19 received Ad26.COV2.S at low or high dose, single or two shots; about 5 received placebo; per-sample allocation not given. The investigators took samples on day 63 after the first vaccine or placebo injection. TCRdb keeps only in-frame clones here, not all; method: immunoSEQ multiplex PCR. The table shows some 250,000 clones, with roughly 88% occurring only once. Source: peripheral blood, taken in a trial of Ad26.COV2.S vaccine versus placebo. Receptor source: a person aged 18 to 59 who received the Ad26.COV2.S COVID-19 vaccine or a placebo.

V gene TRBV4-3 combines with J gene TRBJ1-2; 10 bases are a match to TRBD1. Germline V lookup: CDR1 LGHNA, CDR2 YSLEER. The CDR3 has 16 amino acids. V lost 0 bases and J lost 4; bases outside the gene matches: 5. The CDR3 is CASSQDLTGGGYGYTF. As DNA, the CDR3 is TGCGCCAGCAGCCAAGATTTGACAGGGGGCGGCTATGGCTACACCTTC.

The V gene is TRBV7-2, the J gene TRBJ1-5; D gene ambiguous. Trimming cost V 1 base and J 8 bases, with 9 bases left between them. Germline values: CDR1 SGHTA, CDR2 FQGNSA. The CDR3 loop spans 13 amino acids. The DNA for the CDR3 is TGTGCCAGCAGCTTAGGGCGGAGGGAGCCCCAGCATTTT. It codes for CASSLGRREPQHF.

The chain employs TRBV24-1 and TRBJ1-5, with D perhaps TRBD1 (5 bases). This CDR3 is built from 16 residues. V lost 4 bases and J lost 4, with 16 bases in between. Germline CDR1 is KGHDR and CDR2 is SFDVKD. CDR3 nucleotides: TGTGCCACCAGTGAGGCCGGGACTGCGTCTAATCAGCCCCAGCATTTT. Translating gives CATSEAGTASNQPQHF.

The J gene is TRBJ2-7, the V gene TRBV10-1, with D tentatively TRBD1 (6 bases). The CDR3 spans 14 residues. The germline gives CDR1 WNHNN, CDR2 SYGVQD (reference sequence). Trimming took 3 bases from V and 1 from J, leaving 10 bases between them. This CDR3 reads CASSESRGSYEQYF. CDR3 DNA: TGCGCCAGCAGTGAAAGCAGGGGATCCTACGAGCAGTACTTC.

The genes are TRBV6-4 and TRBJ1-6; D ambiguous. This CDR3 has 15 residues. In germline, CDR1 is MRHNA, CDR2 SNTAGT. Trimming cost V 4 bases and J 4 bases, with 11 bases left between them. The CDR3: CASSGVETYNSPLHF. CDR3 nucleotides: TGTGCCAGCAGTGGGGTTGAGACGTATAATTCACCCCTCCACTTT.

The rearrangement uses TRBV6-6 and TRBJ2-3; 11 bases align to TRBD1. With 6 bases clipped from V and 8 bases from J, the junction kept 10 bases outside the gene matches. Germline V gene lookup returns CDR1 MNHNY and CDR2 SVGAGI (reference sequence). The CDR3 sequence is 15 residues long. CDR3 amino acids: CASSLDRGPQVTQYF. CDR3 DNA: TGTGCCAGCAGCTTGGACAGGGGGCCACAAGTTACGCAGTATTTT.

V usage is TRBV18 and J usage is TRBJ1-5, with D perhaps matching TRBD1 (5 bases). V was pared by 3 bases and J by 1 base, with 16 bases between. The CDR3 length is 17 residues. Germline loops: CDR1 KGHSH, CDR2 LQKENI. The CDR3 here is CASSPDPSGVSNQPQHF. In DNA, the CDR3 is TGTGCCAGCTCACCCGACCCGTCGGGGGTAAGCAATCAGCCCCAGCATTTT.

The CDR3 nucleotides are TGTGCCAGTAGTATCAGCGGGAGGGCCTTAGACACCGGGGAGCTGTTTTTT. Protein sequence: CASSISGRALDTGELFF. The V and J genes are TRBV19 and TRBJ2-2; 10 nucleotides line up with TRBD2. The CDR3 extends over 17 amino acids. Germline loops: CDR1 LNHDA, CDR2 SQIVND (reference sequence). With V trimmed by 3 bases and J by 3 bases, 7 bases remained unmatched.

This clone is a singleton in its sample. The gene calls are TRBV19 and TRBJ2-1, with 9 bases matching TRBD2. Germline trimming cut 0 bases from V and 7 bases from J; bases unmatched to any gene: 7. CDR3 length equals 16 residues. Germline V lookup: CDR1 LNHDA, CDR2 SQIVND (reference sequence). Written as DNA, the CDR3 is TGTGCCAGTAGTATAGATAGGGCGGGAGGGAGGAATGAGCAGTTCTTC. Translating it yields CASSIDRAGGRNEQFF. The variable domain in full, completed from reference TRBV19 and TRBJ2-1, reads DGGITQSPKYLFRKEGQNVTLSCEQNLNHDAMYWYRQDPGQGLRLIYYSQIVNDFQKGDIAEGYSVSREKKESFPLTVTSAQKNPTAFYLCASSIDRAGGRNEQFFGPGTRLTVL.

The CDR3 protein is CASSYSGQPQHF. CDR3 sequence (DNA): TGTGCCAGCAGTTACTCGGGACAGCCCCAGCATTTT. The V call is TRBV6-5, the J call TRBJ1-5; D is unresolved. The CDR3 extends over 12 amino acids. CDR1 and CDR2 from the germline V gene are MNHEY and SVGAGI. Between the trimmed V and J ends, which lost 0 bases and 7 bases, there was a span of 4 bases.

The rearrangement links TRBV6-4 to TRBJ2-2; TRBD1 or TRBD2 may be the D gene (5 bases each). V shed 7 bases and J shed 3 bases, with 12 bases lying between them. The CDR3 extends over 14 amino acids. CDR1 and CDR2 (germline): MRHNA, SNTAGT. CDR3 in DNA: TGTGCCAGCACCCGGGACGAAGACACCGGGGAGCTGTTTTTT. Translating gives CASTRDEDTGELFF.

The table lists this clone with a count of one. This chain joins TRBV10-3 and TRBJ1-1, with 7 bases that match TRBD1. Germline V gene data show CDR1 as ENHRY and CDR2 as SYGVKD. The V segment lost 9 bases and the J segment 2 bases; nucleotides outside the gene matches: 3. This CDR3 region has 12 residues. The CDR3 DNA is TGTGCCATTTCAGGGGGTAACACTGAAGCTTTCTTT. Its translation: CAISGGNTEAFF.

This CDR3 reads CASSVLANANTGELFF. The DNA of the CDR3 is TGTGCCAGCAGCGTACTAGCGAACGCGAACACCGGGGAGCTGTTTTTT. The chain employs TRBV7-6 and TRBJ2-2, with 7 positions matching TRBD2. The CDR3 length is 16 residues. V gave up 5 bases and J gave up 0 bases; unmatched junction bases: 6. The germline gives CDR1 SGHVS, CDR2 FNYEAQ.

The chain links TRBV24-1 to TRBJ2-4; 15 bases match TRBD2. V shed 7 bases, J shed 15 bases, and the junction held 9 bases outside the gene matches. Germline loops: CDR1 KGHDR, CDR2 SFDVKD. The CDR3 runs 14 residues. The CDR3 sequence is CATSRSGTSGGRYF. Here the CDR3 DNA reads TGTGCCACCAGCCGGTCCGGGACTAGCGGGGGGAGGTACTTC.